One and the same sample provided the 27 T cell receptor beta chains below, sequenced in a study of T-cell memory formation after mild COVID-19. TCRdb re-called the 5' RACE reads with MiXCR, one entry per CDR3 protein. This sample yields under 650,000 distinct CDR3 sequences, of which roughly 17% are seen a single time; around 12% belongs to the top ten. Material for sequencing was PBMCs or a T cell subset sorted from them (not recorded which). These receptors were collected from an adult woman who had mild COVID-19 (a few samples of this study predate the infection). Cell type and time point are not known.

The rearrangement links TRBV5-6 to TRBJ2-3; D perhaps matches TRBD1 (6 bases). V was shortened by 0 bases and J by 4 bases, with 9 bases between the two germline ends. Germline V CDR1 and CDR2: SGHDT, YYEEEE. The CDR3 covers 14 residues. CDR3 region: CASSLGGQPDTQYF. In nucleotides, the CDR3 is TGTGCCAGCAGCTTGGGGGGGCAGCCAGATACGCAGTATTTT.

This chain uses TRBV29-1 with TRBJ1-2, with 9 bases matching TRBD1. Germline V gene data show CDR1 as SQVTM and CDR2 as ANQGSEA. V lost 6 bases to trimming and J lost 2 bases; unmatched junction nucleotides: 7. The CDR3 has 14 residues. CDR3 DNA sequence: TGCAGCGTGGGGGACAGGGCAATGAACTATGGCTACACCTTC. This gives the protein CSVGDRAMNYGYTF.

The rearrangement joins TRBV7-3 to TRBJ2-7, with D possibly TRBD2 on 5 matching bases. Germline CDR1 SGHTA, CDR2 FQGTGA. Trimming removed 8 bases at V and 3 bases at J, with 14 bases between. The CDR3 is 13 amino acids. CDR3 loop: CASSEGLRYEQYF. Written as DNA, the CDR3 is TGTGCCAGCTCTGAGGGCCTCCGCTACGAGCAGTACTTC.

The chain recombines TRBV6-1 with TRBJ2-7; 9 bases map to TRBD2. V was pared by 6 bases and J by 2 bases, with 5 bases of the junction left unmatched. CDR3 size: 14 residues. Per germline, CDR1 MNHNS and CDR2 SASEGT. The CDR3 bases are TGTGCCAGCAGGATAGCGGGGGAGACCTACGAGCAGTACTTC. It specifies CASRIAGETYEQYF.

The chain employs TRBV11-3 and TRBJ2-1; 10 positions match TRBD2. CDR3 length: 16 amino acids. Germline-derived CDR1 and CDR2 are SGHNT and YENEEA. V dropped 4 bases and J dropped 10; count of bases not matched to a gene: 13. The CDR3 DNA reads TGTGCCAGCAGCTACTCGGCTAGCGGGGGTTCAGAGGAGCAGTTCTTC. This sequence encodes CASSYSASGGSEEQFF.

The chain couples TRBV7-9 to TRBJ1-3; TRBD1 is a possible D gene (6 bases). The CDR3 totals 13 residues. Germline values: CDR1 SEHNR, CDR2 FQNEAQ (reference sequence). The ends were cut back, 10 bases at V and 11 bases at J, with 21 bases in the middle. CDR3 in DNA: TGTGCCAACAGGGATAGGGGAAACCTCCCCATATATTTT. This sequence encodes CANRDRGNLPIYF.

This clonotype was detected only a few times. This chain connects TRBV12-3 or TRBV12-4 to TRBJ2-7; 12 nucleotides agree with TRBD2. This CDR3 is built from 17 residues. Unmatched junction bases numbered 10, after V lost 4 bases and J lost 3 bases. CDR3 loop: CASSSRRTSGIGYEQYF. The DNA for the CDR3 is TGTGCCAGCAGTTCTAGGCGGACTAGCGGGATAGGCTACGAGCAGTACTTC.

This clonotype was detected only a few times. This chain uses TRBV24-1 with TRBJ2-6, with no clear D. The V gene's germline CDR1 is KGHDR and CDR2 SFDVKD. This CDR3 has 16 amino acids. Trimming cost V 8 bases and J 4 bases, with 17 bases left between them. Written as DNA, the CDR3 is TGTGCCACCAACGGCGCAGGCCCCTCCGGGGCCAACGTCCTGACTTTC. This sequence encodes CATNGAGPSGANVLTF.

This clonotype was counted between two and nine times. CDR3 in DNA: TGTGCCAGCAGCGGAAGCCCCAGCTGGGGGGTCGAGCAGTACTTC. This translates into CASSGSPSWGVEQYF. The chain uses TRBV5-5 and TRBJ2-7, with D perhaps TRBD2 (6 bases). Germline loops: CDR1 SGHKS, CDR2 YYEKEE (reference sequence). This CDR3 has 15 residues. V lost 4 bases and J lost 6, with 20 bases in between.

The sample holds a few counts of this clonotype. The rearrangement links TRBV10-3 to TRBJ2-7; tentative D call: TRBD1 (5 bases). CDR3 length: 13 amino acids. The V gene's germline CDR1 is ENHRY and CDR2 SYGVKD. Trimming cost V 4 bases and J 6 bases, with 13 bases left between them. The CDR3 loop is CAISGSGMGEQYF. The CDR3 DNA follows: TGTGCCATCAGTGGGTCAGGGATGGGCGAGCAGTACTTC.

The chain links TRBV5-1 to TRBJ2-2, with 7 nucleotides matching TRBD1. CDR3 size: 13 residues. Trimming took 8 bases from V and 0 from J; bases not matched to a gene: 1. The V gene's germline CDR1 is SGHRS and CDR2 YFSETQ. The CDR3 DNA is TGCGCCAGGGACAGGACGAACACCGGGGAGCTGTTTTTT. Protein product: CARDRTNTGELFF.

This sequence joins TRBV12-3 or TRBV12-4 and TRBJ1-5, with TRBD1 matching over 8 bases. The CDR3 is 17 amino acids. With V trimmed by 4 bases and J by 2 bases, 10 bases remained unmatched. The DNA for the CDR3 is TGTGCCAGCAGTTCAGGACAGGGTGTGTTCGGCAATCAGCCCCAGCATTTT. Amino acids: CASSSGQGVFGNQPQHF.

This clonotype occurred a few times. The gene calls are TRBV5-1 and TRBJ2-3, with D tentatively TRBD1 (6 bases). The CDR3 contains 14 residues. Germline V gene lookup returns CDR1 SGHRS and CDR2 YFSETQ. V shed 0 bases and J shed 6 bases, with 11 bases lying between them. CDR3: CASSLDRAPDTQYF. The CDR3 nucleotides are TGCGCCAGCAGCTTGGACAGGGCGCCGGATACGCAGTATTTT.

The chain couples TRBV6-6 to TRBJ1-3, with 7 bases fitting TRBD1. Germline V gives CDR1 MNHNY, CDR2 SVGAGI (reference sequence). V was clipped by 5 bases and J by 0 bases; unmatched bases: 4. The CDR3 consists of 15 residues. The DNA of the CDR3 is TGTGCCAGCAGTCCCAGGGGGTTCTCTGGAAACACCATATATTTT. Amino acids: CASSPRGFSGNTIYF.

This clonotype was detected only a few times. This rearrangement joins TRBV23-1 to TRBJ2-7; D not resolved. TRBV23-1 is identified as an open reading frame with a role that is uncertain. The CDR3 length is 15 residues. V lost 1 base, J lost 3 bases, and 13 bases lay in between. Written as DNA, the CDR3 is TGCGCCAGCAGTCAATTTGAACAGTTTATCTACGAGCAGTACTTC. Amino acid sequence: CASSQFEQFIYEQYF.

This clonotype was detected a few times. This may be a read error: a much more frequent sequence differs by one nucleotide. As DNA, the CDR3 is TGTGCCAGCAGGCCCGATAGCAATCAGCCCCAGCATTTT. Encoded protein: CASRPDSNQPQHF. The chain couples TRBV2 to TRBJ1-5; D gene unclear. Germline-derived CDR1 and CDR2 are SNHLY and FYNNEI. Trimming left V 6 bases short and J 0 bases short, with 6 bases between. CDR3 length equals 13 residues.

The genes are TRBV24-1 and TRBJ2-1; 7 positions agree with TRBD1. This CDR3 is built from 15 residues. The junction had 13 bases not matched to a gene; V was cut back by 8 bases and J by 7 bases. Germline assignment: CDR1 KGHDR and CDR2 SFDVKD. CDR3 coding DNA: TGTGCCACCATTAGAGCCGGGACAGACCCTAATGAGCAGTTCTTC. It translates to CATIRAGTDPNEQFF.

There are a few counts of this clonotype. The V gene is TRBV29-1, the J gene TRBJ2-1; TRBD1 aligns across 9 bases. V lost 7 bases and J lost 10; bases outside the gene matches: 8. The CDR3 runs 12 residues. The germline V gene encodes CDR1 SQVTM and CDR2 ANQGSEA. The CDR3 protein is CSAPQGAREQFF. The DNA for the CDR3 is TGCAGCGCCCCACAGGGGGCACGCGAGCAGTTCTTC.

V gene TRBV9 combines with J gene TRBJ1-1; TRBD1 aligns across 7 bases. Trimming at V came to 2 bases and at J to 0 bases, leaving 10 bases not matched to a gene. The CDR3 is 17 residues long. CDR1 is SGDLS, CDR2 YYNGEE, per germline. The CDR3 DNA reads as TGTGCCAGCAGCGTGGGGAGGGACAGCTCACTGAACACTGAAGCTTTCTTT. Its translation is CASSVGRDSSLNTEAFF.

The sample holds a few counts of this clonotype. This chain connects TRBV6-5 to TRBJ1-3; a weak D match, TRBD1 (5 bases). V gave up 5 bases and J gave up 6 bases, with 14 bases separating them. Germline-derived CDR1 and CDR2 are MNHEY and SVGAGI. The CDR3 consists of 14 residues. The CDR3 DNA is TGTGCCAGCAGTGACGGGGCCCCTGCAAACACCATATATTTT. Translation: CASSDGAPANTIYF.

The chain carries TRBV7-9 and TRBJ2-3, with D maybe TRBD2 (5 bases). Trimming took off 7 bases at V and 0 bases at J, with 14 bases between the two ends. The CDR3 is 15 amino acids. Germline V gives CDR1 SEHNR, CDR2 FQNEAQ (reference sequence). The CDR3 loop reads CASIGSVTSTDTQYF. The CDR3 nucleotides read TGTGCCAGCATCGGTAGCGTAACTAGCACAGATACGCAGTATTTT.

This clonotype was recorded many times. The V call is TRBV30, the J call TRBJ1-5; D is ambiguous. Germline values: CDR1 GTSNPN, CDR2 SVGIG (reference sequence). With 3 bases removed from V and 2 bases from J, the gap between germline ends came to 11 bases. There are 14 residues in the CDR3. The CDR3 coding sequence is TGTGCCTGGAGCGGGGATGCGGGCAATCAGCCCCAGCATTTT. Its translation: CAWSGDAGNQPQHF.

This chain links TRBV12-3 or TRBV12-4 with TRBJ1-2; 8 bases fit TRBD1. V lost 7 bases, J lost 4 bases, and 11 bases stayed unmatched. The CDR3 has 15 residues. The CDR3 here is CASKASGGEGYGYTF. CDR3 nucleotide sequence: TGTGCCAGCAAAGCATCAGGGGGCGAAGGCTATGGCTACACCTTC.

V and J are TRBV7-8 and TRBJ2-7; no firm D call. V was shortened by 3 bases and J by 2 bases, with 8 bases between the two germline ends. This CDR3 is 13 amino acids long. The V gene's germline CDR1 is SGHVS and CDR2 FQNEAQ. Written as DNA, the CDR3 is TGTGCCAGCAGCTTGCCACCCACCTACGAGCAGTACTTC. The encoded protein is CASSLPPTYEQYF.

The V call is TRBV7-3, the J call TRBJ2-3, with TRBD1 matching over 9 bases. Per germline, CDR1 SGHTA and CDR2 FQGTGA. This CDR3 comprises 16 residues. The ends lost 3 bases at V and 3 bases at J; junction bases unmatched: 7. The CDR3, as DNA: TGTGCCAGCAGCTTCGGACAGGGGATTAGGACAGATACGCAGTATTTT. It encodes CASSFGQGIRTDTQYF.

The V gene is TRBV3-1, the J gene TRBJ1-6; 7 nucleotides line up with TRBD1. V dropped 4 bases and J dropped 14; count of bases not matched to a gene: 14. The germline V gene has CDR1 LGHDT and CDR2 YNNKEL (reference sequence). CDR3 length: 15 residues. In DNA, the CDR3 is TGTGCCAGCAGCCCGGGACAGAGTGCCCGAGGCGCCCTCCACTTT. Amino acids: CASSPGQSARGALHF.

This rearrangement joins TRBV7-9 to TRBJ1-5; 8 positions agree with TRBD1. The CDR3 sequence is 15 residues long. V trimming: 1 base; J trimming: 5 bases; junction bases outside the gene matches: 4. In germline, CDR1 is SEHNR, CDR2 FQNEAQ (reference sequence). CDR3 DNA sequence: TGTGCCAGCAGCTTAGGACAGGGGACGTATCAGCCCCAGCATTTT. This codes for CASSLGQGTYQPQHF.